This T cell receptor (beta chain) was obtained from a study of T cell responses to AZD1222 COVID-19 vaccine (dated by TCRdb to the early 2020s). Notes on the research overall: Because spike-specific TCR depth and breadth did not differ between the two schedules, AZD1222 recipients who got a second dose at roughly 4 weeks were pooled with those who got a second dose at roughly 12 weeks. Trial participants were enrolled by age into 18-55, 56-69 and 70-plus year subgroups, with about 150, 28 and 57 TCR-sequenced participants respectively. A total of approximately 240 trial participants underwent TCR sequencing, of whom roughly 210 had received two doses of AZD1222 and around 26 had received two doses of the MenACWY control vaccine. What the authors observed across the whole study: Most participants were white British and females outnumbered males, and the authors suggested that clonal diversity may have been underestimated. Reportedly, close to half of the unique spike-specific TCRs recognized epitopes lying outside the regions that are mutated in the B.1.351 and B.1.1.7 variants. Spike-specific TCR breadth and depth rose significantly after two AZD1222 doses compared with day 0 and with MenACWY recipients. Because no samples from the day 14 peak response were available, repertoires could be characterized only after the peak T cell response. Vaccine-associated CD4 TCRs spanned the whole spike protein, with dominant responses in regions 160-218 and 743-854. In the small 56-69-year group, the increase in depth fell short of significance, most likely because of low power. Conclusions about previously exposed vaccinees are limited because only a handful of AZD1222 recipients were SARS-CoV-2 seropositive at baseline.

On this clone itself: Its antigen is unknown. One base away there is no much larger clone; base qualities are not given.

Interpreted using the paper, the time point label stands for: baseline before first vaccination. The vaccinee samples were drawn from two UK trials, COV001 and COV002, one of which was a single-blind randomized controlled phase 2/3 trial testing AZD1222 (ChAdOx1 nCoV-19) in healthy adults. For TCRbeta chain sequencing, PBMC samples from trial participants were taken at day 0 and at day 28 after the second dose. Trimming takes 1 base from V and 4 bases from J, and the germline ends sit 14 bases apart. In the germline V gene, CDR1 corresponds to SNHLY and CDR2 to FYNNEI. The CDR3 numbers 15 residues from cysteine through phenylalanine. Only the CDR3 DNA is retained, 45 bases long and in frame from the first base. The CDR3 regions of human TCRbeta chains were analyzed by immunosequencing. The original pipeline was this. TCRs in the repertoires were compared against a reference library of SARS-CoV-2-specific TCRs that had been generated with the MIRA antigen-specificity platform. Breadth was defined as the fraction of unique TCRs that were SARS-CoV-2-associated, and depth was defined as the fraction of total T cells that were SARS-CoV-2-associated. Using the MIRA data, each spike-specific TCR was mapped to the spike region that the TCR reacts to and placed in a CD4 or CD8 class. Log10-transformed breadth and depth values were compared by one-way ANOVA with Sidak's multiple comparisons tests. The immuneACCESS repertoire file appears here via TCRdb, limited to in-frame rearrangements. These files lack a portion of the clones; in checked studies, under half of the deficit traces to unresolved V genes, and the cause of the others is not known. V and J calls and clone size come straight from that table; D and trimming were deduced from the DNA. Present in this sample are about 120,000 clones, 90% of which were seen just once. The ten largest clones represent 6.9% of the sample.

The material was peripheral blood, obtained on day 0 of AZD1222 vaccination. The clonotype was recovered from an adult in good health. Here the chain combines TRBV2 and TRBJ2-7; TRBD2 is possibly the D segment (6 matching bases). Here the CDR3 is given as CASSEGAGSSYEQYF. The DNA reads TGTGCCAGCAGTGAAGGGGCGGGGTCCTCATACGAGCAGTACTTC. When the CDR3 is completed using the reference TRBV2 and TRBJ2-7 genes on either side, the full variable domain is EPEVTQTPSHQVTQMGQEVILRCVPISNHLYFYWYRQILGQKVEFLVSFYNNEISEKSEIFDDQFSVERPDGSNFTLKIRSTKLEDSAMYFCASSEGAGSSYEQYFGPGTRLTVT.